The following is a TCR beta chain sequence with its context. As yet, its antigen is unknown. The data derive from a study of T cells expressing NK-cell markers. On the study more broadly: Source material for TCR beta repertoires consisted of sorted CD3+CD56+NKG2C+, CD3+CD56+NKG2C- and CD3+CD56-NKG2C+ T cells. Study results and limitations: Topping the CD3+CD56-NKG2C+ fraction as well were these clonotypes, in a handful of donors.

The CDR3 has 15 amino acids. Germline-derived CDR1 and CDR2 are SEHNR and FQNEAQ (reference sequence). A 5'RACE template switching approach incorporating UMIs was used to make TCR beta cDNA. TCRdb re-called the 5' RACE reads; one entry per CDR3 protein, DNA not given. In all, the sample yields a few hundred thousand distinct CDR3 sequences. The chain carries TRBV7-9 and TRBJ2-1; the TRBD2 assignment by TCRdb is unverifiable without DNA. This TCR was recovered from a man aged 18 to 29 in good health. Sequenced sample: blood T cells: a sorted CD56 or NKG2C T cell subset, CD4+ or CD8+ T cells, or bulk PBMC T cells (not recorded which). CDR3 loop: CASRDAGTRYNEQFF. The variable domain in full, with the rest retrieved from reference TRBV7-9 and TRBJ2-1, is DTGVSQNPRHKITKRGQNVTFRCDPISEHNRLYWYRQTLGQGPEFLTYFQNEAQLEKSRLLSDRFSAERPKGSFSTLEIQRTEQGDSAMYLCASRDAGTRYNEQFFGPGTRLTVL.